A selection of T cell receptor beta chains follows, all from one sample in a study of T cells expressing NK-cell markers. From the 5' RACE reads, TCRdb lists one entry per CDR3 protein and no DNA. This specimen shows 400,000 or so distinct CDR3 sequences; the ten leading clones hold about 10%. Specimen: blood T cells: a sorted CD56 or NKG2C T cell subset, CD4+ or CD8+ T cells, or bulk PBMC T cells (not recorded which). The receptors shown here come from a woman in her 50s in good health. Both conserved end residues are part of each CDR3. Fields, in order: J gene, V gene, CDR3 protein.

J gene: TRBJ1-1
V gene: TRBV12-3/TRBV12-4
CDR3 protein: CASTLGGGDRTAFF

J gene: TRBJ2-3
V gene: TRBV12-3/TRBV12-4
CDR3 protein: CASSFEGGLTDTQYF

J gene: TRBJ2-5
V gene: TRBV7-9
CDR3 protein: CASSLQKGTSGRKETQYF

J gene: TRBJ2-3
V gene: TRBV3-1
CDR3 protein: CASSQPIAGVGDTQYF

J gene: TRBJ2-3
V gene: TRBV6-1
CDR3 protein: CASNAGLGSDTQYF

J gene: TRBJ1-2
V gene: TRBV10-3
CDR3 protein: CAISHMGHRQGNREGYTF

J gene: TRBJ2-1
V gene: TRBV6-4
CDR3 protein: CASSGQGGANEQFF

J gene: TRBJ2-1
V gene: TRBV20-1
CDR3 protein: CSAMTSRFDSAYNEQFF

J gene: TRBJ1-2
V gene: TRBV12-3/TRBV12-4
CDR3 protein: CASTGQVWGYTF

J gene: TRBJ1-1
V gene: TRBV29-1
CDR3 protein: CSHGANTEAFF

J gene: TRBJ2-1
V gene: TRBV6-5
CDR3 protein: CASSQLAAEQFF

J gene: TRBJ2-3
V gene: TRBV4-2
CDR3 protein: CASSQTTGPLSDTQYF

J gene: TRBJ1-2
V gene: TRBV2
CDR3 protein: CASSDQIRGYTF

J gene: TRBJ2-1
V gene: TRBV6-4
CDR3 protein: CASSDTYHRGKRHEQFF

J gene: TRBJ1-5
V gene: TRBV28
CDR3 protein: CASSLPGQGGQPQHF

J gene: TRBJ2-3
V gene: TRBV6-6
CDR3 protein: CASSYQGQGSDTQYF

J gene: TRBJ2-1
V gene: TRBV9
CDR3 protein: CASSAHSGAVYNEQFF

J gene: TRBJ2-2
V gene: TRBV6-4
CDR3 protein: CASSAGTAPVPGELFF

J gene: TRBJ2-7
V gene: TRBV2
CDR3 protein: CASQAVVGHYEQYF

J gene: TRBJ2-1
V gene: TRBV15
CDR3 protein: CATSRDSAGRPYNEQFF

J gene: TRBJ1-1
V gene: TRBV6-1
CDR3 protein: CASSEEAGVTEAFF

J gene: TRBJ2-7
V gene: TRBV6-5
CDR3 protein: CASSYSSKVGYEQYF

J gene: TRBJ2-7
V gene: TRBV7-6
CDR3 protein: CASSLAQGVEQYF

J gene: TRBJ2-5
V gene: TRBV11-3
CDR3 protein: CASSLDGQGVQETQYF

J gene: TRBJ2-3
V gene: TRBV7-8
CDR3 protein: CASSITPIRFGGDTQYF

J gene: TRBJ2-1
V gene: TRBV7-2
CDR3 protein: CASSLDTSGSFREQFF

J gene: TRBJ2-3
V gene: TRBV24-1
CDR3 protein: CATSDSSGRGTDTQYF

J gene: TRBJ2-4
V gene: TRBV29-1
CDR3 protein: CSVKKGGSRENIQYF

J gene: TRBJ2-3
V gene: TRBV20-1
CDR3 protein: CSASHAGTSAQTQYF

J gene: TRBJ1-5
V gene: TRBV16
CDR3 protein: CASSQSLEPQHF

J gene: TRBJ2-7
V gene: TRBV28
CDR3 protein: CASTSPGQAYEQYF

J gene: TRBJ2-2
V gene: TRBV24-1
CDR3 protein: CATQATGELFF

J gene: TRBJ2-3
V gene: TRBV9
CDR3 protein: CASSVAGYPNTQYF

J gene: TRBJ1-3
V gene: TRBV6-5
CDR3 protein: CASSHGPNRVSGNTIYF

J gene: TRBJ2-3
V gene: TRBV7-2
CDR3 protein: CASSLDGLAGQQTQYF

J gene: TRBJ2-1
V gene: TRBV5-1
CDR3 protein: CASSPGLAGPGFYNEQFF

J gene: TRBJ1-6
V gene: TRBV7-6
CDR3 protein: CASSLNWNSPLHF

J gene: TRBJ1-2
V gene: TRBV27
CDR3 protein: CASSPYGTVNYGYTF

J gene: TRBJ2-1
V gene: TRBV20-1
CDR3 protein: CSAYDFSVAGGLDEQFF

J gene: TRBJ1-1
V gene: TRBV12-3/TRBV12-4
CDR3 protein: CASGNSQALNTEAFF

J gene: TRBJ2-2
V gene: TRBV6-6
CDR3 protein: CASSQTSGRWGNTGELFF

J gene: TRBJ2-1
V gene: TRBV20-1
CDR3 protein: CSALLGYNEQFF

J gene: TRBJ2-3
V gene: TRBV5-1
CDR3 protein: CASSLEGLRSDTQYF

J gene: TRBJ2-2
V gene: TRBV3-1
CDR3 protein: CASSQAPGPLTGELFF

J gene: TRBJ1-4
V gene: TRBV15
CDR3 protein: CATSSLWAEKLFF

J gene: TRBJ1-5
V gene: TRBV5-7
CDR3 protein: CASSSWTVYSNQPQHF

J gene: TRBJ1-4
V gene: TRBV9
CDR3 protein: CASSPSPGRGEKLFF

J gene: TRBJ1-2
V gene: TRBV24-1
CDR3 protein: CATSAGAGYTF

J gene: TRBJ2-5
V gene: TRBV11-1
CDR3 protein: CASSLGRGARETQYF

J gene: TRBJ1-2
V gene: TRBV9
CDR3 protein: CASTQSRQGNYGYTF

J gene: TRBJ2-6
V gene: TRBV11-2
CDR3 protein: CASSNRTAIWVGANVLTF

J gene: TRBJ2-6
V gene: TRBV4-1
CDR3 protein: CASSFLLSGANVLTF

J gene: TRBJ2-2
V gene: TRBV2
CDR3 protein: CASSGTRGTGELFF

J gene: TRBJ2-7
V gene: TRBV20-1
CDR3 protein: CSARDPGLQEQYF

J gene: TRBJ2-7
V gene: TRBV2
CDR3 protein: CASSEALRGRVDEQYF

J gene: TRBJ2-7
V gene: TRBV5-1
CDR3 protein: CASSAGTLYDEQYF